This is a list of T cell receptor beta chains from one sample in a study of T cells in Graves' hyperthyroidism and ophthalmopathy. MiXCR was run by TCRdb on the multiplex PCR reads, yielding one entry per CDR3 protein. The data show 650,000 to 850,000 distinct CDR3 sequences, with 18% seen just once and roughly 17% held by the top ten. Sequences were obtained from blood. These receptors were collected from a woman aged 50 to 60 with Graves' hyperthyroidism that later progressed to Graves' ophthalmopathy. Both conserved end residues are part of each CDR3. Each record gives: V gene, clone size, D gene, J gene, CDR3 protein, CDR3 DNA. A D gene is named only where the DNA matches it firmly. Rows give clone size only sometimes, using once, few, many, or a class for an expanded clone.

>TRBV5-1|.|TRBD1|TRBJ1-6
CASSLFGQGSNSPLHF
TGCGCCAGCAGCTTGTTCGGACAGGGGTCAAATTCACCCCTCCACTTT
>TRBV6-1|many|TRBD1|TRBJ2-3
CASSTRTGNTDTQYF
TGTGCCAGCAGTACACGGACAGGGAACACAGATACGCAGTATTTT
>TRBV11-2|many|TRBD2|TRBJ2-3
CASRSQRGRTDTQYF
TGTGCCAGCAGGTCTCAGCGGGGGCGCACAGATACGCAGTATTTT
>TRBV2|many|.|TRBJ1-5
CASSELLQLMPQHF
TGTGCCAGCAGTGAATTGCTCCAGCTTATGCCCCAGCATTTT
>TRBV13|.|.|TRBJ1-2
CASSLALGIGYGYTF
TGTGCCAGCAGCCTGGCGCTAGGGATAGGCTATGGCTACACCTTC
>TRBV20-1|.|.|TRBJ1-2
CSASPGYYGYTF
TGCAGTGCTAGTCCCGGCTACTATGGCTACACCTTC
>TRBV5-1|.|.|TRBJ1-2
CASKEGVSGYTF
TGCGCCAGCAAGGAGGGTGTGAGTGGCTACACCTTC
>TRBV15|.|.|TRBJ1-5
CATNIDRNSNQPQHF
TGTGCCACCAATATCGACAGAAATAGCAATCAGCCCCAGCATTTT
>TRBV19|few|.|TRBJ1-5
CASSVQRNQPQHF
TGTGCCAGTAGTGTACAGCGCAATCAGCCCCAGCATTTT
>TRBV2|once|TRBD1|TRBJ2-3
CASSYIGRTGMETDTQYF
TGTGCCAGCAGTTATATTGGGCGGACAGGGATGGAGACAGATACGCAGTATTTT
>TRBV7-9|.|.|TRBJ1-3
CASSLFVDGKNSGNTIYF
TGTGCCAGCAGCTTATTTGTGGACGGCAAGAACTCTGGAAACACCATATATTTT
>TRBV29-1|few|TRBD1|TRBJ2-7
CSGSGTGDEQYF
TGCAGCGGGAGCGGGACAGGGGACGAGCAGTACTTC
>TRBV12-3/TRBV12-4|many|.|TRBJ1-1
CASSFNTEAFF
TGTGCCAGCAGCTTTAACACTGAAGCTTTCTTT
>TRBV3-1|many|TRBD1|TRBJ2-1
CASSLPGQGYNEQFF
TGTGCCAGCAGCCTACCGGGACAGGGGTACAATGAGCAGTTCTTC
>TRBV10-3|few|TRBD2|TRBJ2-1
CAISESSGGSYNEQFF
TGTGCCATCAGTGAGTCTAGCGGGGGATCCTACAATGAGCAGTTCTTC
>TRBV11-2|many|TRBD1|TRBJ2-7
CASSPPGQPLEQYF
TGTGCCAGCAGTCCTCCGGGACAGCCTCTGGAGCAGTACTTC
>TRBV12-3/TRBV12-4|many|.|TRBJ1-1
CASSLAVNTEAFF
TGTGCCAGCAGTTTGGCGGTGAACACTGAAGCTTTCTTT
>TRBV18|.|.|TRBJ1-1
CASSPPIRGPEAFF
TGTGCCAGCTCACCACCCATTCGGGGGCCTGAAGCTTTCTTT
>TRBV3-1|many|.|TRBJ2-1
CASSQAGGNEQFF
TGTGCCAGCAGCCAAGCCGGTGGTAATGAGCAGTTCTTC
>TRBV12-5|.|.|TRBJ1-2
CASGLVGRQTF
TGTGCTAGTGGTTTGGTAGGACGCCAAACCTTC
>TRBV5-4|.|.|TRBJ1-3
CASSSKQTAFLSGNTIYF
TGTGCCAGCAGCTCAAAGCAGACAGCCTTCCTCTCTGGAAACACCATATATTTT
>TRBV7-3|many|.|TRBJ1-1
CASSLNGHGNTEAFF
TGTGCCAGCAGCTTAAATGGGCATGGTAACACTGAAGCTTTCTTT
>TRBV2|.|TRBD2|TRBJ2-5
CASSVGAGGAETQYF
TGTGCCAGCAGTGTCGGAGCGGGGGGAGCGGAGACCCAGTACTTC
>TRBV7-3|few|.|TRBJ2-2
CASSLNRAGELFF
TGTGCCAGCAGCTTAAACAGGGCCGGGGAGCTGTTTTTT
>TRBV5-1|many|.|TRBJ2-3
CASSLVGTGAHTDTQYF
TGCGCCAGCAGCTTGGTTGGTACGGGGGCCCACACAGATACGCAGTATTTT
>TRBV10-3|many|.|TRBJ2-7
CAISAGREGEEQYF
TGTGCCATCAGTGCGGGTCGGGAAGGGGAAGAGCAGTACTTC
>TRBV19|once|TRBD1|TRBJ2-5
CASSIGGGTETQYF
TGTGCCAGTAGTATAGGAGGGGGCACAGAGACCCAGTACTTC
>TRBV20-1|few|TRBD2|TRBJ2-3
CSAPKAGASTDTQYF
TGCAGTGCACCTAAAGCGGGGGCGAGCACAGATACGCAGTATTTT
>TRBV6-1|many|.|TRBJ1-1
CASSDLGVEAFF
TGTGCCAGCAGTGACCTGGGGGTGGAAGCTTTCTTT
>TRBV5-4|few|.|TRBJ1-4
CASSRYTTVGEKLFF
TGTGCCAGCAGCCGCTACACGACAGTTGGCGAAAAACTGTTTTTT
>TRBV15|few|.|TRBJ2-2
CATSKPGQNTGELFF
TGTGCCACCTCCAAGCCGGGACAAAACACCGGGGAGCTGTTTTTT
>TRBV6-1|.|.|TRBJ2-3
CASSETKSGPAITDTQYF
TGTGCCAGCAGTGAAACTAAGTCGGGACCCGCGATCACAGATACGCAGTATTTT
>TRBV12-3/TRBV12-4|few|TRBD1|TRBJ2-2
CASSPNRGLSGELFF
TGTGCCAGCAGTCCCAACAGGGGGTTGAGCGGGGAGCTGTTTTTT
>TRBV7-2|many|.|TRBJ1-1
CASSLWVGDTEAFF
TGTGCCAGCAGCCTCTGGGTGGGGGACACTGAAGCTTTCTTT
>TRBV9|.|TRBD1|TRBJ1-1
CASSGTGTGIGNTEAFF
TGTGCCAGCAGCGGAACCGGGACAGGGATCGGGAACACTGAAGCTTTCTTT
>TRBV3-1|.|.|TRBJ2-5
CASSQVANAKETQYF
TGTGCCAGCAGCCAAGTGGCCAACGCTAAGGAGACCCAGTACTTC
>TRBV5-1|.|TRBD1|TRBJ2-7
CASSLEGARSYYEQYF
TGCGCCAGCAGCTTAGAGGGGGCGAGGTCTTACTACGAGCAGTACTTC
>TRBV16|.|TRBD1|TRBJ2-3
CASEIPRDRAADTQYF
TGTGCCAGCGAAATCCCCCGGGACAGGGCGGCAGATACGCAGTATTTT
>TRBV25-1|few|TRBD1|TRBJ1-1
CASRETGGGTEAFF
TGTGCCAGCAGGGAGACAGGGGGAGGGACTGAAGCTTTCTTT
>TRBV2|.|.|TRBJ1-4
CASSELGPGGEKLFF
TGTGCCAGCAGTGAACTGGGACCCGGGGGAGAAAAACTGTTTTTT
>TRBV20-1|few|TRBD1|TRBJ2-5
CSAPPGGLVETQYF
TGCAGTGCTCCCCCAGGGGGATTGGTGGAGACCCAGTACTTC
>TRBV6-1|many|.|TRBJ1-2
CASSEALEVPYGYTF
TGTGCCAGCAGTGAAGCGCTAGAGGTACCGTATGGCTACACCTTC
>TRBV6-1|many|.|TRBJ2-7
CASSNRESGTYEQYF
TGTGCCAGCAGCAACAGGGAATCCGGAACCTACGAGCAGTACTTC
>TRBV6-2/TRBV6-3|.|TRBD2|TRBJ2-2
CASSDGRAGGHGELFF
TGTGCCAGCAGTGACGGCCGGGCGGGGGGGCACGGGGAGCTGTTTTTT
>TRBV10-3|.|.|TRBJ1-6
CATGRGNNSPLHF
TGTGCCACTGGCCGGGGAAATAATTCACCCCTCCACTTT
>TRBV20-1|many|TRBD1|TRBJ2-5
CSARVDRAETQYF
TGCAGTGCTAGAGTGGACAGGGCGGAGACCCAGTACTTC